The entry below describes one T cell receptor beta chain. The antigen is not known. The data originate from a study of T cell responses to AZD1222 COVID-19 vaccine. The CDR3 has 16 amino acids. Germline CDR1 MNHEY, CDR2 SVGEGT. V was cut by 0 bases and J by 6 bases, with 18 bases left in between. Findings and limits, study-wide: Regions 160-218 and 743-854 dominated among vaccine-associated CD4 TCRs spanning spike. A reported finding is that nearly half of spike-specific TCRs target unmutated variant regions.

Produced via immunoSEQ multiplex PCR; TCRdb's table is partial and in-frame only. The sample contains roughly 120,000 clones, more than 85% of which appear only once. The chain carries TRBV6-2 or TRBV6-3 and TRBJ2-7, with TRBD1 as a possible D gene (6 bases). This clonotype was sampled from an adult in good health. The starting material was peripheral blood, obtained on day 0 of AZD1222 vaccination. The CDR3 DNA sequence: TGTGCCAGCAGTTACTCGAATCGCAGGGGAAATTCCGAGCAGTACTTC. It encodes CASSYSNRRGNSEQYF.